Here is one TCR beta chain with its context. The data were taken from a study of T cell changes during pregnancy in multiple sclerosis. The repertoire was sequenced with immunoSEQ multiplex PCR; TCRdb's copy has only in-frame clones and lacks some. Found here are about 50,000 clones, 85% to 95% of them singletons; the top ten hold under 0.95%. Germline lookup yields CDR1 MNHEY and CDR2 SVGAGI. The CDR3 loop spans 15 amino acids. V lost 0 bases and J 8 bases, leaving 16 bases between the germline ends. The sample here was CD4+ T cells from peripheral blood mononuclear cells, taken in the third trimester of pregnancy. The TCR comes from a female donor with multiple sclerosis, enrolled in a pregnancy study. The chain combines TRBV6-5 with TRBJ1-2, with D possibly being TRBD1 (5 bases). The CDR3 bases are TGTGCCAGCAGTTACTCGGCCAGGGATTTTAAGGGCTACACCTTC. Translated: CASSYSARDFKGYTF.